A selection of T cell receptor beta chains follows, all from one sample in a study of OX40 agonist ivuxolimab in advanced cancers. TCRdb's table, derived via immunoSEQ multiplex PCR, lists solely in-frame clones and lacks some. This sample has 45,000 to 65,000 clones, with more than 70% found just once. Sequencing used CD4+ or CD8+ T cells sorted from blood, obtained in a trial of the OX40 agonist ivuxolimab. These receptors were obtained from an adult with an advanced solid tumor such as melanoma, head and neck, liver or kidney cancer. Each CDR3 is given with its conserved first and last residue. A D gene is named only where the DNA matches it firmly. The size field is filled for only some rows; it gives once, few, many or a size class.

V: TRBV19; size: .; D: .; J: TRBJ1-2; CDR3: CASSIQGTGYGYTF; DNA: TGTGCCAGTAGTATACAGGGTACGGGCTATGGCTACACCTTC
V: TRBV19; size: .; D: TRBD1; J: TRBJ1-3; CDR3: CASRGQGRIYREF; DNA: TGTGCCAGTAGGGGACAGGGTAGGATTTATCGAGAATTT
V: TRBV30; size: .; D: .; J: TRBJ2-5; CDR3: CAWSVGIQETQYF; DNA: TGTGCCTGGAGTGTCGGCATACAAGAGACCCAGTACTTC
V: TRBV30; size: .; D: .; J: TRBJ2-2; CDR3: CAWSVLGTTGELFF; DNA: TGTGCCTGGAGTGTACTAGGTACCACCGGGGAGCTGTTTTTT
V: TRBV6-5; size: .; D: TRBD1; J: TRBJ2-7; CDR3: CASSEQGNEQYF; DNA: TGTGCCAGCAGTGAACAGGGGAACGAGCAGTACTTC
V: TRBV28; size: .; D: .; J: TRBJ1-2; CDR3: CASSFREYQYTDYGYTF; DNA: TGTGCCAGCAGTTTCAGGGAGTATCAATACACTGACTATGGCTACACCTTC
V: TRBV6-1; size: .; D: TRBD1; J: TRBJ2-1; CDR3: CATHSPGTGYEQFF; DNA: TGTGCCACTCACTCACCCGGGACAGGGTATGAGCAGTTCTTC
V: TRBV19; size: .; D: TRBD2; J: TRBJ2-5; CDR3: CASSRLAGDIQETQYF; DNA: TGTGCCAGTAGTAGACTAGCGGGTGACATACAAGAGACCCAGTACTTC
V: TRBV7-6; size: .; D: .; J: TRBJ1-2; CDR3: CASSPQMTGGYTF; DNA: TGTGCCAGCAGCCCTCAAATGACGGGAGGCTACACCTTC
V: TRBV7-2; size: .; D: .; J: TRBJ2-2; CDR3: CASSWIAGTGELFF; DNA: TGTGCCAGCAGCTGGATAGCAGGCACCGGGGAGCTGTTTTTT
V: TRBV2; size: .; D: TRBD1; J: TRBJ2-1; CDR3: CASGQGFFNEQFF; DNA: TGTGCCAGCGGACAGGGATTCTTCAATGAGCAGTTCTTC
V: TRBV7-2; size: .; D: .; J: TRBJ2-5; CDR3: CASSYRETQYF; DNA: TGTGCCAGCAGCTATAGGGAGACCCAGTACTTC
V: TRBV28; size: few; D: .; J: TRBJ2-7; CDR3: CASSFGADFSYEQYF; DNA: TGTGCCAGCAGTTTTGGGGCAGACTTCTCCTACGAGCAGTACTTC
V: TRBV2; size: .; D: .; J: TRBJ1-2; CDR3: CAAGTSNYGYTF; DNA: TGTGCCGCAGGGACATCCAACTATGGCTACACCTTC
V: TRBV5-8; size: .; D: TRBD2; J: TRBJ2-1; CDR3: CASSLDGRVAEQFF; DNA: TGTGCCAGCAGCTTGGACGGGAGGGTGGCTGAGCAGTTCTTC
V: TRBV11-2; size: .; D: .; J: TRBJ1-1; CDR3: CASSLGRGQKWNTEAFF; DNA: TGTGCCAGCAGCTTAGGTCGGGGACAAAAATGGAACACTGAAGCTTTCTTT
V: TRBV11-2; size: .; D: TRBD2; J: TRBJ2-4; CDR3: CASSFRGRENIQYF; DNA: TGTGCCAGCAGCTTCCGGGGGAGGGAAAACATTCAGTACTTC
V: TRBV29-1; size: .; D: .; J: TRBJ2-1; CDR3: CSVGTQISYNEQFF; DNA: TGCAGCGTAGGGACCCAAATCTCCTACAATGAGCAGTTCTTC
V: TRBV7-7; size: .; D: TRBD1; J: TRBJ2-5; CDR3: CASSPSTGGETQYF; DNA: TGTGCTAGCAGCCCGTCGACAGGGGGAGAGACCCAGTACTTC
V: TRBV9; size: few; D: TRBD1; J: TRBJ2-7; CDR3: CASGTDRAGYEQYF; DNA: TGTGCCAGCGGGACGGACAGGGCGGGCTACGAGCAGTACTTC
V: TRBV30; size: once; D: .; J: TRBJ2-3; CDR3: CAWSVGAAKDTQYF; DNA: TGTGCCTGGAGTGTAGGTGCCGCCAAAGATACGCAGTATTTT
V: TRBV7-7; size: once; D: .; J: TRBJ2-2; CDR3: CASSWAGTGELFF; DNA: TGTGCTAGCAGCTGGGCGGGGACCGGGGAGCTGTTTTTT
V: TRBV25-1; size: .; D: TRBD1; J: TRBJ2-2; CDR3: CASREDRGRTGELFF; DNA: TGTGCCAGCAGGGAGGACAGGGGTCGGACCGGGGAGCTGTTTTTT
V: TRBV28; size: .; D: .; J: TRBJ2-7; CDR3: CASSRRDIGYEQYF; DNA: TGTGCCAGCAGTAGGAGGGACATTGGATACGAGCAGTACTTC
V: TRBV27; size: .; D: TRBD1; J: TRBJ1-5; CDR3: CASSQLGQGREPQHF; DNA: TGTGCCAGCAGTCAGCTAGGACAGGGGAGAGAGCCCCAGCATTTT
V: TRBV6-1; size: few; D: .; J: TRBJ2-1; CDR3: CASSADPSSYNEQFF; DNA: TGTGCCAGCAGTGCAGACCCTAGCTCCTACAATGAGCAGTTCTTC
V: TRBV18; size: .; D: TRBD1; J: TRBJ2-5; CDR3: CASSPRQGIQETQYF; DNA: TGTGCCAGCTCCCCCCGACAGGGTATTCAAGAGACCCAGTACTTC
V: TRBV9; size: .; D: .; J: TRBJ2-3; CDR3: CASSAALATQYF; DNA: TGTGCCAGCAGCGCCGCTCTTGCCACGCAGTATTTT
V: TRBV5-1; size: .; D: TRBD2; J: TRBJ2-3; CDR3: CASKLREADTQYF; DNA: TGCGCCAGCAAGTTGCGGGAGGCAGATACGCAGTATTTT
V: TRBV12-5; size: .; D: .; J: TRBJ2-1; CDR3: CASAPRGGLPNEQFF; DNA: TGTGCTAGTGCTCCGCGAGGCGGCCTTCCTAATGAGCAGTTCTTC
V: TRBV19; size: .; D: .; J: TRBJ2-6; CDR3: CASSIATAGVRANVLTF; DNA: TGTGCCAGTAGTATAGCGACGGCAGGGGTGCGGGCCAACGTCCTGACTTTC
V: TRBV4-1; size: few; D: TRBD2; J: TRBJ2-3; CDR3: CASSHLGLAEDTDTQYF; DNA: TGCGCCAGCAGCCACCTGGGACTAGCGGAGGACACAGATACGCAGTATTTT
V: TRBV11-2; size: .; D: .; J: TRBJ2-3; CDR3: CASSVEGESTDTQYF; DNA: TGTGCCAGCAGCGTAGAGGGGGAGAGCACAGATACGCAGTATTTT
V: TRBV30; size: .; D: .; J: TRBJ2-7; CDR3: CAWGDGTLQYF; DNA: TGTGCCTGGGGGGATGGGACATTGCAGTACTTC
V: TRBV10-2; size: .; D: .; J: TRBJ2-1; CDR3: CASSESRRFGTYNEQFF; DNA: TGCGCCAGCAGTGAGTCGCGACGGTTCGGTACCTACAATGAGCAGTTCTTC
V: TRBV7-9; size: .; D: .; J: TRBJ1-5; CDR3: CASSPDGNQPQHF; DNA: TGTGCCAGCAGCCCGGATGGCAATCAGCCCCAGCATTTT
V: TRBV5-6; size: .; D: .; J: TRBJ1-1; CDR3: CASSLWGGGVNTEAFF; DNA: TGTGCCAGCAGCCTGTGGGGAGGTGGGGTAAACACTGAAGCTTTCTTT
V: TRBV19; size: once; D: .; J: TRBJ2-7; CDR3: CASSIGSGKGSYEQYF; DNA: TGTGCCAGTAGTATAGGTTCGGGGAAGGGCTCCTACGAGCAGTACTTC
V: TRBV5-1; size: .; D: .; J: TRBJ2-1; CDR3: CASREQSSYNEQFF; DNA: TGCGCCAGCAGAGAGCAGAGCTCCTACAATGAGCAGTTCTTC
V: TRBV6-5; size: .; D: .; J: TRBJ1-6; CDR3: CASSYTPSSYNSPLHF; DNA: TGTGCCAGCAGTTACACTCCGAGCTCCTATAATTCACCCCTCCACTTT
V: TRBV10-2; size: .; D: TRBD1; J: TRBJ1-5; CDR3: CATAPGTVNQPQHF; DNA: TGCGCCACCGCCCCCGGGACAGTCAATCAGCCCCAGCATTTT
V: TRBV5-4; size: .; D: .; J: TRBJ1-2; CDR3: CASSQPWSRRRDGYTF; DNA: TGTGCCAGCAGCCAACCCTGGTCGCGGAGGCGAGATGGCTACACCTTC